One and the same sample provided the 4 T cell receptor beta chains below, sequenced in a study of blood T cell repertoires in COVID-19. Profiling relied on immunoSEQ multiplex PCR, and the TCRdb table lists in-frame clones only, not all of them. The table shows over 200,000 clones, with over 75% occurring only once. Source material: PBMCs or T cells enriched from blood (not recorded which). The receptors here all came from a woman younger than 45 who had been exposed to COVID-19.

V is TRBV30 and J is TRBJ2-2; D may be TRBD1 (5 bases). Looked up from germline, CDR1 is GTSNPN and CDR2 is SVGIG (reference sequence). V lost 2 bases to trimming and J lost 7 bases, with 14 bases between them. CDR3 size: 14 residues. The CDR3 here is CAWSFGRESGELFF. The DNA for the CDR3 is TGTGCCTGGAGTTTTGGCAGGGAAAGCGGGGAGCTGTTTTTT.

The rearrangement uses TRBV6-6 and TRBJ2-2; 12 nucleotides agree with TRBD2. Germline V gene lookup returns CDR1 MNHNY and CDR2 SVGAGI (reference sequence). J gave up 1 base and V 4 bases, and 1 base lay outside the gene matches. The CDR3 extends over 16 amino acids. CDR3 in amino acids: CASSLTSGGNTGELFF. DNA of the CDR3: TGTGCCAGCAGTTTGACTAGCGGGGGGAACACCGGGGAGCTGTTTTTT.

V gene TRBV5-1 combines with J gene TRBJ2-7; 10 bases map to TRBD1. The CDR3 sequence is 15 residues long. The germline V gene encodes CDR1 SGHRS and CDR2 YFSETQ. V gave up 4 bases and J gave up 4 bases; unmatched junction bases: 8. The CDR3 sequence: CASSAGQGGRYEQYF. The CDR3 bases are TGCGCCAGCAGCGCAGGACAGGGGGGTCGATACGAGCAGTACTTC.

This clone was picked up one time. This chain connects TRBV4-2 to TRBJ2-2, with 11 bases fitting TRBD2. CDR1 LGHNA and CDR2 YNFKEQ come from the germline V gene. The CDR3 is made up of 15 amino acids. Trimming removed 5 bases from V and 3 bases from J; junction bases left unmatched: 2. Here the CDR3 DNA reads TGTGCCAGCAGCGTACTAGCGGGAGACACCGGGGAGCTGTTTTTT. Encoded protein: CASSVLAGDTGELFF.